The sequence of this T cell receptor beta chain was determined in a study of shared clonotypes between healthy human individuals. About the study: The plates for each donor numbered three CD4 naive, three CD4 memory, two CD8 naive and one CD8 memory. Regarding the study as a whole: Only blood was sampled, and tissue TCR repertoires likely differ from blood ones. Four donors had 4% to 5% of their naive CD4 clonotypes in common. Estimated clonotype richness was generally higher in naive than memory subsets.

Sequenced by immunoSEQ multiplex PCR; TCRdb stores in-frame clones only, minus some. The sample carries hundreds of thousands of clones, roughly 96% recorded once. As for this clone: Its antigen is as yet unknown.

The germline V gene has CDR1 MNHNY and CDR2 SVGAGI (reference sequence). The CDR3 spans 14 residues. V was cut by 6 bases and J by 1 base, with 12 bases left in between. It was CD45RO-negative cells, positively selected for CCR7, that made up naive CD8 cells, with terminally differentiated effector memory CD45RA+ cells excluded. The source of this sequence is a woman younger than 45 in good health. The rearrangement links TRBV6-6 to TRBJ1-1; D remains unclear. The source material was naive CD8+ T cells sorted from blood. CDR3 sequence: CASSLGLTNTEAFF. The DNA for the CDR3 is TGTGCCAGCAGCCTTGGACTGACGAACACTGAAGCTTTCTTT.